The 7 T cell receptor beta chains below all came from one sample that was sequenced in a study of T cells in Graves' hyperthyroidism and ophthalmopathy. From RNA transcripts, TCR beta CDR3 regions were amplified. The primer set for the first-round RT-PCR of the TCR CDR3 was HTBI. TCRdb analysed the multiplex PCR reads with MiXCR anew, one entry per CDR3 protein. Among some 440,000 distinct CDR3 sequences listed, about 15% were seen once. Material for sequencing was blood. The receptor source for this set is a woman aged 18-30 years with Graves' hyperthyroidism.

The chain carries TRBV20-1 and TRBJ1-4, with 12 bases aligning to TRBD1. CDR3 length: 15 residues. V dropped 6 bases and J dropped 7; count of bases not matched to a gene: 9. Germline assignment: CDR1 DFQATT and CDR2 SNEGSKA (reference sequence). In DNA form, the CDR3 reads TGCAGTGCCAACAAAGGGACAGGGGGCTTTGAAAAACTGTTTTTT. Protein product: CSANKGTGGFEKLFF.

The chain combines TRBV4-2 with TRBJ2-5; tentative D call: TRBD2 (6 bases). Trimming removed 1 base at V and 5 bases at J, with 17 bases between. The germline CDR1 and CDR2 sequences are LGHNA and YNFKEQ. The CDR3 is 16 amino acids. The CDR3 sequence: CASSQGRRGERETQYF. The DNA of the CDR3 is TGTGCCAGCAGCCAAGGACGGAGGGGCGAGCGGGAGACCCAGTACTTC.

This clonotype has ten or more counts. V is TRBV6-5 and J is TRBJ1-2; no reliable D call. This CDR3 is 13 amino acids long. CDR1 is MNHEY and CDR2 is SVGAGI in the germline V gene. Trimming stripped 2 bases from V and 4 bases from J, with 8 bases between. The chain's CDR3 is CASSYASFYGYTF. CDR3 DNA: TGTGCCAGCAGTTACGCCAGCTTCTATGGCTACACCTTC.

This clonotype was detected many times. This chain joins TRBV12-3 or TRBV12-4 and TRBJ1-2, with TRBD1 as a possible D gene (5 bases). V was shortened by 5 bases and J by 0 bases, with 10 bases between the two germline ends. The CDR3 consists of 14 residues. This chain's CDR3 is CASSARGANYGYTF. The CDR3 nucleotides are TGTGCCAGCAGTGCGAGGGGAGCTAACTATGGCTACACCTTC.

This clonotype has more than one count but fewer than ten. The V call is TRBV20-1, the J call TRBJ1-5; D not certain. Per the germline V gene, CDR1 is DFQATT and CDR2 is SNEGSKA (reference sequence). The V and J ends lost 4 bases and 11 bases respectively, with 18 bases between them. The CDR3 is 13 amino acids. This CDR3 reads CSAIIGRRRAQHF. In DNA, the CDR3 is TGCAGTGCTATAATCGGACGGAGAAGGGCCCAGCATTTT.

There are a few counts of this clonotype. The CDR3 DNA reads as TGTGCCAGCAGCGAGGGGTCGTACTACGAGCAGTACTTC. The encoded protein is CASSEGSYYEQYF. The J gene is TRBJ2-7, the V gene TRBV6-1; D assignment may be TRBD1 or TRBD2 (5 bases each). CDR1 and CDR2 from the germline V gene are MNHNS and SASEGT. The CDR3 is 13 amino acids. V gave up 6 bases and J gave up 3 bases, with 12 bases separating them.

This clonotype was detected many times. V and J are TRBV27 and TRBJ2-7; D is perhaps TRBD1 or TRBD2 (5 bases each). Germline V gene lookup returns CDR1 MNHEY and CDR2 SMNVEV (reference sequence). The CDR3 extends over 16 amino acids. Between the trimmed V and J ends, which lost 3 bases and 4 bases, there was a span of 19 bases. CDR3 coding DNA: TGTGCCAGCAGTTTTCTCGGGGCCCCCGTCGAGTACGAGCAGTACTTC. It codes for CASSFLGAPVEYEQYF.